This entry describes one TCR beta chain. The antigen remains unidentified. The sample is drawn from a study of cytomegalovirus exposure and HLA in healthy donors. 13 Jbeta primers and 60 Vbeta primers were used for the PCR. Produced via immunoSEQ multiplex PCR; TCRdb's table is partial and in-frame only. The table includes approximately 190,000 clones, more than 75% detected once. Study-wide points: Most subjects' HLA-A and HLA-B alleles were reportedly predicted from TCR beta sequences. A later examination showed that TCR association rates differed by HLA locus, with DRB1 most and HLA-C fewest. Follow-up analysis seemed to connect common viral pathogens with several of the most significant clusters identified.

V was clipped by 0 bases and J by 4 bases, with 11 bases between them. CDR1 is SGDLS and CDR2 is YYNGEE in the germline V gene. This CDR3 has 15 amino acids. This TCR was sampled from a woman between 50 and 59 years old in good health and CMV-seropositive. The V gene is TRBV9, the J gene TRBJ2-1; a weak D match, TRBD1 (5 bases). The specimen sequenced was PBMCs. CDR3 residues: CASSVGPTVYNEQFF. The DNA of the CDR3 is TGTGCCAGCAGCGTAGGCCCGACAGTTTACAATGAGCAGTTCTTC.